Below are 26 T cell receptor beta chains sequenced from a single sample in a study of cytomegalovirus exposure and HLA in healthy donors. Vbeta (60) and Jbeta (13) primers were used in the PCR. Sequencing used immunoSEQ multiplex PCR; TCRdb keeps in-frame clones, though not all of them. The data contain some 65,000 clones, 60% to 80% of them singletons. Sequenced input: PBMCs. The receptor set was obtained from a girl aged 5-17 years in good health and CMV-seropositive.

The V and J genes are TRBV5-1 and TRBJ1-5; perhaps TRBD1 as D (5 bases). The germline V and J ends were trimmed by 0 bases and 5 bases, with 9 bases remaining between them. The CDR3 has 14 residues. The germline gives CDR1 SGHRS, CDR2 YFSETQ. The CDR3 sequence: CASSLGTQDQPQHF. CDR3 nucleotides: TGCGCCAGCAGCTTGGGGACACAGGATCAGCCCCAGCATTTT.

The sample holds a few counts of this clone. CDR3 in DNA: TGTGCCAGCAGCCGAGACAGGGGAATGGACTATGGCTACACCTTC. Translated, it gives CASSRDRGMDYGYTF. V is TRBV6-1 and J is TRBJ1-2, with TRBD1 matching 8 bases. V lost 6 bases and J lost 3; bases outside the gene matches: 9. The length of the CDR3 is 15 residues. Germline V gene data show CDR1 as MNHNS and CDR2 as SASEGT.

This sequence joins TRBV6-1 and TRBJ1-1, with no clear D. Trimming left V 6 bases short and J 5 bases short, with 7 bases between. The CDR3 has 11 residues. Germline V CDR1 and CDR2: MNHNS, SASEGT. The CDR3 loop reads CASSPVTEAFF. CDR3 nucleotides: TGTGCCAGCAGCCCCGTGACTGAAGCTTTCTTT.

The J gene is TRBJ2-5, the V gene TRBV10-3; the match to TRBD1 covers 12 bases. V trimming: 5 bases; J trimming: 5 bases; junction bases outside the gene matches: 3. This CDR3 region has 14 residues. Germline V gene sequence: CDR1 ENHRY, CDR2 SYGVKD. The CDR3 DNA is TGTGCCATCAGTCCCGGGACAGGGGGCGAGACCCAGTACTTC. This translates into CAISPGTGGETQYF.

The chain combines TRBV11-2 with TRBJ1-3; D is ambiguous. Germline V gives CDR1 SGHAT, CDR2 FQNNGV. V was trimmed by 5 bases and J by 2 bases, leaving 16 bases between them. The CDR3 has 16 amino acids. The chain's CDR3 is CASSPLSQAAGNTIYF. CDR3 bases: TGTGCCAGCAGCCCCCTTTCCCAGGCAGCTGGAAACACCATATATTTT.

The rearrangement links TRBV5-4 to TRBJ1-6; 10 bases align to TRBD1. Germline assignment: CDR1 SGHNT and CDR2 YYREEE (reference sequence). Trimming took 3 bases from V and 7 from J; bases not matched to a gene: 1. This CDR3 spans 14 amino acids. The CDR3 DNA reads as TGTGCCAGCAGCTGGGGACAGGGGAATTCACCCCTCCACTTT. Its protein is CASSWGQGNSPLHF.

About this clone: One end of the junction fails to match germline, which may point to a read error. V is TRBV10-2 and J is TRBJ1-1; unclear D gene. The germline CDR1 and CDR2 sequences are WSHSY and SAAADI. This CDR3 region has 12 residues. CDR3 nucleotides: TGCGCCGGCAGCCCCCGGGACACTGAAGCTTTCTTT. Its protein product is CAGSPRDTEAFF.

The V gene is TRBV7-7, the J gene TRBJ1-1; D unclear. V dropped 2 bases and J dropped 0 bases, with 4 bases sitting between them. The length of the CDR3 is 13 residues. Germline CDR1 is SSHAT and CDR2 is FNYEAQ (reference sequence). The CDR3 DNA reads TGTGCCAGCAGCTTACAGTTGAACACTGAAGCTTTCTTT. It specifies CASSLQLNTEAFF. The full variable domain, rest sourced from reference TRBV7-7 and TRBJ1-1, is GAGVSQSPRYKVTKRGQDVTLRCDPISSHATLYWYQQALGQGPEFLTYFNYEAQPDKSGLPSDRFSAERPEGSISTLTIQRTEQRDSAMYRCASSLQLNTEAFFGQGTRLTVV.

The J gene is TRBJ2-5, the V gene TRBV7-2; D is possibly TRBD1 (6 bases). Germline values: CDR1 SGHTA, CDR2 FQGNSA. The CDR3 runs to 14 residues. V dropped 2 bases and J dropped 5 bases, with 12 bases sitting between them. CDR3 in DNA: TGTGCCAGCAGCTTACAGGGGCAAGTTGAGACCCAGTACTTC. Its translation: CASSLQGQVETQYF.

The chain employs TRBV4-1 and TRBJ2-3; 15 bases line up with TRBD2. The V gene end was trimmed by 1 base and the J gene end by 5 bases; junction bases not matched to a gene: 4. The germline CDR1 and CDR2 sequences are MGHRA and YSYEKL. The CDR3 covers 17 residues. The CDR3 protein is CASSQAGLAGGVDTQYF. DNA of the CDR3: TGCGCCAGCAGCCAAGCGGGACTAGCGGGGGGAGTAGATACGCAGTATTTT.

A single count supports this clone. V usage is TRBV6-5 and J usage is TRBJ2-3; 10 positions match TRBD2. Germline V gene sequence: CDR1 MNHEY, CDR2 SVGAGI. The V segment lost 6 bases and the J segment 0 bases; nucleotides outside the gene matches: 3. The CDR3 length is 15 residues. CDR3 in amino acids: CASSRTSGSTDTQYF. The DNA for the CDR3 is TGTGCCAGCAGCCGGACTAGCGGAAGCACAGATACGCAGTATTTT.

This chain connects TRBV6-5 to TRBJ2-3; no firm D call. V lost 2 bases and J lost 2, with 14 bases in between. CDR1 is MNHEY, CDR2 SVGAGI, per germline. This CDR3 has 16 amino acids. This CDR3 reads CASSYLSSTYTDTQYF. CDR3 DNA sequence: TGTGCCAGCAGTTACCTTAGTAGCACCTACACAGATACGCAGTATTTT.

The chain combines TRBV18 with TRBJ2-7; D might be TRBD1 (6 bases). Germline-derived CDR1 and CDR2 are KGHSH and LQKENI. Trimming shortened V by 3 bases and J by 2 bases, and 8 bases separated the two germline ends. This CDR3 comprises 13 residues. As DNA, the CDR3 is TGTGCCAGCTCACCGACAGGTACCTACGAGCAGTACTTC. Translating gives CASSPTGTYEQYF.

CDR3 sequence reads: CASSLPTVGTQYF. CDR3 DNA sequence: TGTGCCAGCAGCTTACCCACTGTTGGTACGCAGTATTTT. V usage is TRBV11-2 and J usage is TRBJ2-3; no clear D. Germline V gene sequence: CDR1 SGHAT, CDR2 FQNNGV. The CDR3 is made up of 13 amino acids. V dropped 2 bases and J dropped 8 bases, with 11 bases sitting between them.

The chain couples TRBV4-2 to TRBJ2-2; 8 positions agree with TRBD1. The length of the CDR3 is 18 residues. Germline V gene sequence: CDR1 LGHNA, CDR2 YNFKEQ. Germline trimming cut 0 bases from V and 5 bases from J; bases unmatched to any gene: 11. The CDR3 DNA follows: TGTGCCAGCAGCCAAGACCCAGGGGGCGGCGCGGAGACCGGGGAGCTGTTTTTT. It specifies CASSQDPGGGAETGELFF.

V and J are TRBV4-2 and TRBJ2-7, with 10 bases identical to TRBD2. There are 15 residues in the CDR3. Germline V lookup: CDR1 LGHNA, CDR2 YNFKEQ. V shed 4 bases, J shed 6 bases, and the junction held 9 bases outside the gene matches. CDR3 bases: TGTGCCAGCAGCCCATCACTAGCGGGGTTGAGCGAGCAGTACTTC. Its translation is CASSPSLAGLSEQYF.

The chain is built from TRBV19 and TRBJ1-2; 10 bases map to TRBD1. Trimming cost V 4 bases and J 6 bases; bases outside gene matches: 2. Per the germline V gene, CDR1 is LNHDA and CDR2 is SQIVND (reference sequence). The CDR3 is made up of 13 amino acids. The CDR3, as DNA: TGTGCCAGTAGTACGGACAGGGGGAATGGCTACACCTTC. It translates to CASSTDRGNGYTF. The complete variable domain, with remaining parts taken from reference TRBV19 and TRBJ1-2, reads DGGITQSPKYLFRKEGQNVTLSCEQNLNHDAMYWYRQDPGQGLRLIYYSQIVNDFQKGDIAEGYSVSREKKESFPLTVTSAQKNPTAFYLCASSTDRGNGYTFGSGTRLTVV.

V is TRBV5-1 and J is TRBJ1-1; unclear D gene. V lost 1 base and J lost 4, with 14 bases in between. The CDR3 runs 15 residues. CDR1 and CDR2 (germline): SGHRS, YFSETQ. CDR3: CASSLIGSRGTEAFF. Written as DNA, the CDR3 is TGCGCCAGCAGCTTGATCGGGTCACGGGGCACTGAAGCTTTCTTT.

This sequence joins TRBV6-5 and TRBJ2-7; TRBD1 matches at 7 bases. The junction had 10 bases not matched to a gene; V was cut back by 6 bases and J by 5 bases. The V gene's germline CDR1 is MNHEY and CDR2 SVGAGI. The CDR3 has 14 amino acids. CDR3 loop: CASSSGQNVHEQYF. CDR3 coding DNA: TGTGCCAGCAGCTCGGGACAGAACGTCCACGAGCAGTACTTC.

The chain employs TRBV27 and TRBJ2-2, with TRBD2 matching over 8 bases. The V gene's germline CDR1 is MNHEY and CDR2 SMNVEV (reference sequence). The CDR3 runs to 13 residues. The chain's CDR3 is CDLRGGSGGELFF. The CDR3 coding sequence is TGTGATCTACGGGGGGGAAGCGGGGGGGAGCTGTTTTTT.

The J gene is TRBJ1-5, the V gene TRBV28, with D possibly matching TRBD1 (6 bases). The CDR3 sequence is 16 residues long. V lost 4 bases to trimming and J lost 5 bases, with 18 bases between them. Germline V gives CDR1 MDHEN, CDR2 SYDVKM. The CDR3 region is CASSSPGHLPDQPQHF. As DNA, the CDR3 is TGTGCCAGCAGTTCGCCGGGACACCTCCCGGATCAGCCCCAGCATTTT.

The rearrangement uses TRBV28 and TRBJ1-4; D may be TRBD1 (6 bases). This CDR3 has 15 amino acids. CDR1 is MDHEN, CDR2 SYDVKM, per germline. V was pared by 3 bases and J by 0 bases, with 8 bases between. CDR3 coding DNA: TGTGCCAGCAGTTTGTCAGGGGCAACTAATGAAAAACTGTTTTTT. Translated: CASSLSGATNEKLFF. The variable domain in full, with the rest retrieved from reference TRBV28 and TRBJ1-4, is DVKVTQSSRYLVKRTGEKVFLECVQDMDHENMFWYRQDPGLGLRLIYFSYDVKMKEKGDIPEGYSVSREKKERFSLILESASTNQTSMYLCASSLSGATNEKLFFGSGTQLSVL.

The chain employs TRBV25-1 and TRBJ1-5; D is undetermined. This CDR3 has 16 amino acids. Germline CDR1 MGHDK, CDR2 SYGVNS. V lost 7 bases and J 2 bases, leaving 18 bases between the germline ends. The CDR3 DNA reads as TGTGCCAGCACCCAGCATGTGAAGAGGGGCAATCAGCCCCAGCATTTT. This gives the protein CASTQHVKRGNQPQHF.

This rearrangement joins TRBV7-2 to TRBJ2-7, with D uncertain. Germline V gene lookup returns CDR1 SGHTA and CDR2 FQGNSA. V was shortened by 4 bases and J by 2 bases, with 12 bases between the two germline ends. There are 14 residues in the CDR3. CDR3 nucleotides: TGTGCCAGCAGCTCCCGACTGAGCCCCTACGAGCAGTACTTC. Translation: CASSSRLSPYEQYF.

The chain links TRBV6-1 to TRBJ1-2, with 7 bases that match TRBD1. The ends lost 2 bases at V and 4 bases at J; junction bases unmatched: 4. The CDR3 has 14 residues. Germline V gene sequence: CDR1 MNHNS, CDR2 SASEGT. The CDR3 spells CASSERGLGYGYTF. CDR3 DNA: TGTGCCAGCAGTGAAAGGGGGCTAGGCTATGGCTACACCTTC.

The chain joins TRBV11-3 to TRBJ1-1; a possible D gene is TRBD1 (5 bases). V dropped 2 bases and J dropped 5 bases, with 15 bases sitting between them. The V gene's germline CDR1 is SGHNT and CDR2 YENEEA. This CDR3 spans 15 amino acids. Here the CDR3 reads CASSLTSGRETEAFF. In DNA, the CDR3 is TGTGCCAGCAGCTTAACCTCGGGGCGGGAGACTGAAGCTTTCTTT.